The present T cell receptor beta chain was sequenced within a study of blood T cells in healthy people across ages. The study, taken as a whole, reports: Conclusively comparing naive with antigen-experienced cells was impossible with unsorted PBMCs.

Extracted total RNA amounted to at least 5.5 micrograms for each sample. A second PCR of roughly 6 to 12 cycles used a sample-barcoded 5' primer and a J-beta primer mix. Using its own MiXCR run on the 5' RACE reads, TCRdb lists one record per CDR3 protein. The table includes about 1.4 million distinct CDR3 sequences, 59% detected once. Note on this clonotype: Its antigen remains unidentified.

Trimming stripped 4 bases from V and 7 bases from J, with 17 bases between. The CDR3 spans 15 residues. The germline gives CDR1 SGHAT, CDR2 FQDESV (reference sequence). The sequenced sample consisted of blood. This clonotype was obtained from a man between 18 and 29 years old in good health. This chain uses TRBV11-1 with TRBJ2-1; no clear D gene. The CDR3, as DNA: TGTGCCAGCAGCTACGGAAGGGCAAATACAAATGAGCAGTTCTTC. Its translation is CASSYGRANTNEQFF.